This T cell receptor beta chain was retrieved from a study of long-term antiretroviral therapy in people with HIV. Germline CDR1 MNHEY, CDR2 SVGAGI. This CDR3 has 13 amino acids. The V gene lost 5 bases and the J gene lost 4 bases, with 9 bases spanning the gap. This clone was counted once. The libraries were made with immunoSEQ v3.0 at survey level. Libraries were prepared by immunoSEQ multiplex PCR; TCRdb keeps only in-frame clonotypes and omits some of them. The table lists approximately 26,000 clones, roughly 89% of them singletons. The TCR originated in a man between 18 and 29 years old with HIV. V gene TRBV6-5 combines with J gene TRBJ2-1; maybe TRBD1 (5 bases). The sample consisted of unsorted PBMCs, taken 0.4 years after starting antiretroviral therapy. The CDR3 region has the DNA TGTGCCAGCAGTCGTCACAGGTACAATGAGCAGTTCTTC. It is translated as CASSRHRYNEQFF.